This entry describes one T cell receptor beta chain. The CDR3 spans 15 residues. V shed 1 base and J shed 1 base, with 11 bases lying between them. Germline CDR1 is MDHEN and CDR2 is SYDVKM. This record comes from a study of blood T cell repertoires in COVID-19. Turning to the study itself: From T cells, B-cell-depleted T cells, or PBMCs came the material, which was cDNA or gDNA.

Libraries were prepared by immunoSEQ multiplex PCR; TCRdb keeps only in-frame clonotypes and omits some of them. The sample records some 350,000 clones, 80% to 90% being singletons. Those who participated ranged in age from roughly 18 to 89 years and resided in under 25 US areas. The sequenced sample was PBMCs or T cells enriched from blood (not recorded which). The sequence derives from a man aged 18 to 30 who had recovered from COVID-19. The J gene is TRBJ2-7, the V gene TRBV28, with D possibly TRBD1 on 6 matching bases. The CDR3 nucleotides read TGTGCCAGCAGTTTATACCAGGGGTCTTCCTACGAGCAGTACTTC. Its translation is CASSLYQGSSYEQYF.